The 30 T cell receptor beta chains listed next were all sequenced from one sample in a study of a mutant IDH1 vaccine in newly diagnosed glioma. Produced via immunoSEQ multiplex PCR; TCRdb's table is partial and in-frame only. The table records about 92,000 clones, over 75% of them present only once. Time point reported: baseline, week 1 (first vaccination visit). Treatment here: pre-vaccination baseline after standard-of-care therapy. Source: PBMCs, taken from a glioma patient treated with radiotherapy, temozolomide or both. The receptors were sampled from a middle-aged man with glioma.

CDR3 nucleotides: TGTGCCAGCAGCCCCCGGGATACGCAGTATTTT. It codes for CASSPRDTQYF. The chain carries TRBV7-9 and TRBJ2-3; D call uncertain. This CDR3 region has 11 residues. The V and J ends lost 5 bases and 6 bases respectively, with 6 bases between them. The germline gives CDR1 SEHNR, CDR2 FQNEAQ (reference sequence). Together with reference TRBV7-9 and TRBJ2-3, the CDR3 gives the full variable domain: DTGVSQNPRHKITKRGQNVTFRCDPISEHNRLYWYRQTLGQGPEFLTYFQNEAQLEKSRLLSDRFSAERPKGSFSTLEIQRTEQGDSAMYLCASSPRDTQYFGPGTRLTVL.

The CDR3 loop reads CASLGQNYEQYF. In DNA form, the CDR3 reads TGTGCCAGCTTGGGACAGAACTACGAGCAGTACTTC. The chain combines TRBV7-9 with TRBJ2-7; 7 nucleotides match TRBD1. The germline CDR1 and CDR2 sequences are SEHNR and FQNEAQ (reference sequence). The CDR3 spans 12 residues. V shed 8 bases and J 3 bases; nucleotides not matched to a gene: 4.

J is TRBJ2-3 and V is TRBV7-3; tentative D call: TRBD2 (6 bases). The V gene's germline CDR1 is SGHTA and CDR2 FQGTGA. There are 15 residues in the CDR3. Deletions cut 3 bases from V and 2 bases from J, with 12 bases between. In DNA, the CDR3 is TGTGCCAGCAGCTTCCGGGACTCTCCCACAGATACGCAGTATTTT. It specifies CASSFRDSPTDTQYF.

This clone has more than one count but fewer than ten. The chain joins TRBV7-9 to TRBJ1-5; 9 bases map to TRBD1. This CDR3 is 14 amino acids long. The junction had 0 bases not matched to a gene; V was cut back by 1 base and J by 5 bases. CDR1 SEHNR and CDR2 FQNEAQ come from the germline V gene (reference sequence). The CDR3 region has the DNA TGTGCCAGCAGCTTAGGGACAGGGGATCAGCCCCAGCATTTT. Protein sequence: CASSLGTGDQPQHF.

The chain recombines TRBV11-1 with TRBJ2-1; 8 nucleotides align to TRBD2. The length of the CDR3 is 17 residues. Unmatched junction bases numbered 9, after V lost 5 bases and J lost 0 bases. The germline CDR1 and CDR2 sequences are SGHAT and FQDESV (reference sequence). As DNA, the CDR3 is TGTGCCAGCAGCCCAACTAGCGGAGGACTCTCCTACAATGAGCAGTTCTTC. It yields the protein CASSPTSGGLSYNEQFF.

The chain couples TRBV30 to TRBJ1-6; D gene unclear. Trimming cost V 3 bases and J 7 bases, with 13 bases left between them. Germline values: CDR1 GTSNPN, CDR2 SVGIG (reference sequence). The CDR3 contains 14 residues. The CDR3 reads CAWSGAKGNSPLHF. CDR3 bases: TGTGCCTGGAGCGGCGCAAAGGGCAATTCACCCCTCCACTTT.

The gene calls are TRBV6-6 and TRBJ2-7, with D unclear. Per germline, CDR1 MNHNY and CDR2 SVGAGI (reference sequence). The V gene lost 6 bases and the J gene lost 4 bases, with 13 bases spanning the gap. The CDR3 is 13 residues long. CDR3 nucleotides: TGTGCCAGCAGCCGTTCACCGAGTTACGAGCAGTACTTC. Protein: CASSRSPSYEQYF.

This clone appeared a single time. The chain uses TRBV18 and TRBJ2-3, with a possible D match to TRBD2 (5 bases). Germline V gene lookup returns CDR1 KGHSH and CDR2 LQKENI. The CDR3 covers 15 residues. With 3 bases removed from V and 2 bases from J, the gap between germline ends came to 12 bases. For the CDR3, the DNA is TGTGCCAGCTCACCTAAGAGAGGGATCACAGATACGCAGTATTTT. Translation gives CASSPKRGITDTQYF.

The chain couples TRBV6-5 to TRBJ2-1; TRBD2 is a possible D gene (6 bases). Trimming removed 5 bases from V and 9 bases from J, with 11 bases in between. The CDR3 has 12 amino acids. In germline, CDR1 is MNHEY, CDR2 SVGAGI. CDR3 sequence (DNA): TGTGCCAGCAGTCCCAAGGAGGGTGAGCAGTTCTTC. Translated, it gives CASSPKEGEQFF.

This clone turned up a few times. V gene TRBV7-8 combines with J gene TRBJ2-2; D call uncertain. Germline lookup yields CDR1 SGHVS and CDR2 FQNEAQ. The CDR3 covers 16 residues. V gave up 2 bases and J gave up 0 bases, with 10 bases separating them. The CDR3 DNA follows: TGTGCCAGCAGCTTATCCTCTCATGCGAACACCGGGGAGCTGTTTTTT. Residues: CASSLSSHANTGELFF.

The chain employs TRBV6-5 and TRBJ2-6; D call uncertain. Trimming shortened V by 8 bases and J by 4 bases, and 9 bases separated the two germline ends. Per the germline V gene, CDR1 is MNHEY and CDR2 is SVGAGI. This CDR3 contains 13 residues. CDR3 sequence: CASRGGGANVLTF. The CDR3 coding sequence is TGTGCCAGCCGAGGTGGAGGGGCCAACGTCCTGACTTTC.

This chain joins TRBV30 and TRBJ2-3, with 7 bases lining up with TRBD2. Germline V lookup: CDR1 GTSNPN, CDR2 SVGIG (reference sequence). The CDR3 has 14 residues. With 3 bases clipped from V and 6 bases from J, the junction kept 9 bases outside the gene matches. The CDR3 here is CAWRGTTGLDTQYF. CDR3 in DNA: TGTGCCTGGAGGGGGACTACCGGGTTGGATACGCAGTATTTT.

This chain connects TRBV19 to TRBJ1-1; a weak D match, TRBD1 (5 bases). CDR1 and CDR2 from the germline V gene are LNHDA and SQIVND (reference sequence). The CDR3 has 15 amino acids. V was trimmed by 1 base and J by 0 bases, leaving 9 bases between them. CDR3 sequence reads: CASSIVPGMNTEAFF. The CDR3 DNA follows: TGTGCCAGTAGTATAGTACCAGGGATGAACACTGAAGCTTTCTTT.

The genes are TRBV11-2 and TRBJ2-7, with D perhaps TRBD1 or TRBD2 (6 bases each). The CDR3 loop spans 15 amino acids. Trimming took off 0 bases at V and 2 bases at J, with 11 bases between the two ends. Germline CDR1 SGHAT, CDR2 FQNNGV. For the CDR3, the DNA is TGTGCCAGCAGCTTAGATAGGGGGGACCCCTACGAGCAGTACTTC. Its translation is CASSLDRGDPYEQYF.

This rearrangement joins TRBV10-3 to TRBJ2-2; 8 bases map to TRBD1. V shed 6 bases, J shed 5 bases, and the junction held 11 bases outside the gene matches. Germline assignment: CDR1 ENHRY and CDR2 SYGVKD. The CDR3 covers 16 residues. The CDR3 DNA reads TGTGCCATCAGCTTAACGACAGGGGCGAGGACCGGGGAGCTGTTTTTT. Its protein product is CAISLTTGARTGELFF.

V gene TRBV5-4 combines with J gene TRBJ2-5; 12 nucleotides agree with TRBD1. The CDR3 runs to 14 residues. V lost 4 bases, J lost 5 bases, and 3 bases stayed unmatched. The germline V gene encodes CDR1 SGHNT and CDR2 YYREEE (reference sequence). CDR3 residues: CASSRDRGQETQYF. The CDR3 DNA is TGTGCCAGCAGCCGGGACAGGGGGCAGGAGACCCAGTACTTC.

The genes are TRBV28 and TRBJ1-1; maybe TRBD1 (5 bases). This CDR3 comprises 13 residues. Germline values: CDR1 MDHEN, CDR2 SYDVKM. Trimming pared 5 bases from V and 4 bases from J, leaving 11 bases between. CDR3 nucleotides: TGTGCCAGCAGTATCCCAGGGCCCACTGAAGCTTTCTTT. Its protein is CASSIPGPTEAFF.

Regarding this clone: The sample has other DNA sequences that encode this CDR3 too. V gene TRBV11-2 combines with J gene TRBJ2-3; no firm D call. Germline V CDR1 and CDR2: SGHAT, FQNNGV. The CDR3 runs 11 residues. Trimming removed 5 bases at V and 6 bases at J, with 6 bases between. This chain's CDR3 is CASSLTDTQYF. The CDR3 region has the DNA TGTGCCAGCAGCCTCACCGATACGCAGTATTTT.

The CDR3 bases are TGTGCCTGGAGTCCTGGAGGGGTTGGAAACACCATATATTTT. Amino acids: CAWSPGGVGNTIYF. The chain combines TRBV30 with TRBJ1-3; tentative D call: TRBD1 (5 bases). In germline, CDR1 is GTSNPN, CDR2 SVGIG (reference sequence). The length of the CDR3 is 14 residues. The germline V and J ends were trimmed by 2 bases and 3 bases, with 11 bases remaining between them.

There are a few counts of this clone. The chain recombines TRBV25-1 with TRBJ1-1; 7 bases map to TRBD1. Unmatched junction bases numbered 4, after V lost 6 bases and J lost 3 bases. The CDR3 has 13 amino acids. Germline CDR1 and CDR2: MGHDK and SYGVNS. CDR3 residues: CASREGAHTEAFF. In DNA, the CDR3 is TGTGCCAGCAGGGAGGGGGCGCACACTGAAGCTTTCTTT.

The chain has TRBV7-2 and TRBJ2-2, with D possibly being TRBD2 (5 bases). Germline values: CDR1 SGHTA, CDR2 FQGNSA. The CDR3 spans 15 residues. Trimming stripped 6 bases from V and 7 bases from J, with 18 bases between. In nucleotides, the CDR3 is TGTGCCAGCAGGGAAGATATTAGGGAGCGCGGGGAGCTGTTTTTT. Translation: CASREDIRERGELFF.

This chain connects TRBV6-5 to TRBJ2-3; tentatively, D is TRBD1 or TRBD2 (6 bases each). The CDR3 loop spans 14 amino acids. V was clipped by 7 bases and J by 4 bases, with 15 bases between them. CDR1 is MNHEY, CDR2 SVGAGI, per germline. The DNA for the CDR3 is TGTGCCAGCAATTGGGGGGCGCAGTCAGATACGCAGTATTTT. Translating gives CASNWGAQSDTQYF.

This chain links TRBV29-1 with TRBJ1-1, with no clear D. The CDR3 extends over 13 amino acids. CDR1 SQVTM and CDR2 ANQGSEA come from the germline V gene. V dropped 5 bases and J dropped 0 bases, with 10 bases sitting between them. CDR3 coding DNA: TGCAGCGTTCTGGCGGGTCTGAACACTGAAGCTTTCTTT. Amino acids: CSVLAGLNTEAFF.

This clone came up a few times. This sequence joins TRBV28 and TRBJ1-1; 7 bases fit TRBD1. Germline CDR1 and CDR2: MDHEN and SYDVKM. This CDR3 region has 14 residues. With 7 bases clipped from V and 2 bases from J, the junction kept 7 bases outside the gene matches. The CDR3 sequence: CASNENRGNTEAFF. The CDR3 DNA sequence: TGTGCCAGCAATGAAAACAGGGGTAACACTGAAGCTTTCTTT.

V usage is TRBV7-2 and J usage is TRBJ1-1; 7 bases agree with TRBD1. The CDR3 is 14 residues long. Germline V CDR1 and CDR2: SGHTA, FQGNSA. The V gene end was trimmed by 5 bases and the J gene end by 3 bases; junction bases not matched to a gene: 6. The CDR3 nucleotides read TGTGCCAGCAGCAACAGGGGTTACCACACTGAAGCTTTCTTT. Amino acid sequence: CASSNRGYHTEAFF.

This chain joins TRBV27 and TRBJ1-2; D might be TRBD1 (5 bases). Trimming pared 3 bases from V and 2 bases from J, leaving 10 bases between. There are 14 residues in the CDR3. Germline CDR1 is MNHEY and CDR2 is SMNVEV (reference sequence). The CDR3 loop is CASSFKGSNYGYTF. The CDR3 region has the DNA TGTGCCAGCAGTTTTAAGGGGTCCAACTATGGCTACACCTTC.

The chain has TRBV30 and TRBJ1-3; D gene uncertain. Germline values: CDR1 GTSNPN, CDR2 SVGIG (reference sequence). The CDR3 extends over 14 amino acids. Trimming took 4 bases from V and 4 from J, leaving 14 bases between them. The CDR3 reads CAWTSGPRGNTIYF. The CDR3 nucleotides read TGTGCCTGGACCTCCGGACCCAGAGGAAACACCATATATTTT.

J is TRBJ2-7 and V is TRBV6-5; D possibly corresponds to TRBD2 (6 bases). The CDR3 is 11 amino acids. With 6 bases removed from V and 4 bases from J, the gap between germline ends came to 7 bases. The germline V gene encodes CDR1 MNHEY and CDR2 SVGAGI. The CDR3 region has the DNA TGTGCCAGCAGGGAGGGGTACGAGCAGTACTTC. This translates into CASREGYEQYF.

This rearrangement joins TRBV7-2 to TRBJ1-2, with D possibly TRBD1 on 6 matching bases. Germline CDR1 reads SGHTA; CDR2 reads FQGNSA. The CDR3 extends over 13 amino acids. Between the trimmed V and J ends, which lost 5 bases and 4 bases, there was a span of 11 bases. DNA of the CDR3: TGTGCCAGCAGCCCACCCAGGGGCTATGGCTACACCTTC. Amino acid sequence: CASSPPRGYGYTF.

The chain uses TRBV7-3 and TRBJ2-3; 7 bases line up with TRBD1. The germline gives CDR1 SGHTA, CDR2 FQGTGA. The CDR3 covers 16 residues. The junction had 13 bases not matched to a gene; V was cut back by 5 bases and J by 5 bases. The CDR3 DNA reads TGTGCCAGCAGCCGTACCAGGGACAGTCGGGTAGATACGCAGTATTTT. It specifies CASSRTRDSRVDTQYF.